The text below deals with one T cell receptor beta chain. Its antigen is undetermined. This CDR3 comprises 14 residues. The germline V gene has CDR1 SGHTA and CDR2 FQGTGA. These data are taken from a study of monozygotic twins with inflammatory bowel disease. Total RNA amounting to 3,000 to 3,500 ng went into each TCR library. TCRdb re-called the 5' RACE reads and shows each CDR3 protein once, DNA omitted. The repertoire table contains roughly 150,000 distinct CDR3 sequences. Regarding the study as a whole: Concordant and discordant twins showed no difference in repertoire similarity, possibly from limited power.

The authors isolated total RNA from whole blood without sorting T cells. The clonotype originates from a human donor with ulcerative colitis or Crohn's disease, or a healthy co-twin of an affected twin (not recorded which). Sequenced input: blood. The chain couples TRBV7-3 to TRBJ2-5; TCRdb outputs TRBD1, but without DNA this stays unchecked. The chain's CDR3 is CASRSTGATETQYF.